The clone carrying this T cell receptor beta chain was seen a few times. The antigen is unknown. Trimming removed 3 bases from V and 0 bases from J, with 5 bases in between. Germline CDR1 MNHNS, CDR2 SASEGT. The CDR3 has 13 amino acids. This record belongs to a study of T cell responses to AZD1222 COVID-19 vaccine. Study outcomes and limitations: The study identified only six AZD1222 recipients as seropositive at baseline. Per reports, nearly half of all spike-specific TCRs target regions that are unmutated in variants.

The data were produced by immunoSEQ multiplex PCR, yet TCRdb's version contains in-frame clones alone and is incomplete. This sample has more than 85,000 clones, with about 90% found just once. The sequencing here drew on peripheral blood, taken 28 days after the second AZD1222 dose. The chain employs TRBV6-1 and TRBJ1-2; tentatively, D is TRBD1 (5 bases). This clonotype was obtained from an adult who received the AZD1222 COVID-19 vaccine. CDR3 DNA sequence: TGTGCCAGCAGTGAGGGGGCTAACTATGGCTACACCTTC. It is translated as CASSEGANYGYTF.